Following are 30 T cell receptor beta chains from one sample sequenced in a study of cytomegalovirus exposure and HLA in healthy donors. PCR amplification relied on 60 Vbeta primers (plus 13 Jbeta primers). The repertoire was sequenced with immunoSEQ multiplex PCR; TCRdb's copy has only in-frame clones and lacks some. The sample holds about 150,000 clones, approximately 78% seen once. The source material was PBMCs. The receptors originated from a male donor in good health and CMV-seronegative.

The chain joins TRBV6-1 to TRBJ2-1; TRBD2 matches at 15 bases. Germline V gives CDR1 MNHNS, CDR2 SASEGT. The CDR3 has 14 amino acids. The ends lost 6 bases at V and 10 bases at J; junction bases unmatched: 4. Here the CDR3 DNA reads TGTGCCAGCAGCAAGGGACTAGCGGGGGGCGAGCAGTTCTTC. Translating gives CASSKGLAGGEQFF.

The chain links TRBV6-5 to TRBJ1-1; TRBD1 might be the D (6 bases). Germline values: CDR1 MNHEY, CDR2 SVGAGI. Trimming took 8 bases from V and 4 from J, leaving 11 bases between them. The CDR3 totals 12 residues. The CDR3 is CASSTGLTEAFF. CDR3 bases: TGTGCCAGCTCTACAGGGCTCACTGAAGCTTTCTTT.

The V call is TRBV6-6, the J call TRBJ2-7; 12 bases match TRBD1. Germline CDR1 reads MNHNY; CDR2 reads SVGAGI (reference sequence). This CDR3 has 15 amino acids. V trimming: 5 bases; J trimming: 6 bases; junction bases outside the gene matches: 8. The CDR3 nucleotides read TGTGCCAGCAGTGACCCGGGACAGGGGGCTTTCGAGCAGTACTTC. Amino acid sequence: CASSDPGQGAFEQYF.

The DNA for the CDR3 is TGTGCCAGCAGTTTAACAGGGGGCATCTATGGCTACACCTTC. It yields the protein CASSLTGGIYGYTF. The chain recombines TRBV27 with TRBJ1-2; 9 nucleotides agree with TRBD1. V was pared by 2 bases and J by 4 bases, with 2 bases of the junction left unmatched. The CDR3 runs to 14 residues. Germline CDR1 reads MNHEY; CDR2 reads SMNVEV (reference sequence).

The V gene is TRBV25-1, the J gene TRBJ1-2; TRBD1 aligns across 7 bases. The germline V gene has CDR1 MGHDK and CDR2 SYGVNS. Trimming cost V 5 bases and J 8 bases; bases outside gene matches: 5. The CDR3 runs 12 residues. CDR3 sequence: CASSTGAYGYTF. As DNA, the CDR3 is TGTGCCAGCAGTACAGGGGCCTACGGCTACACCTTC.

The chain couples TRBV6-1 to TRBJ1-3, with 8 positions matching TRBD1. The germline V gene has CDR1 MNHNS and CDR2 SASEGT. J lost 0 bases, V lost 6 bases, and 4 bases had no gene match. The CDR3 covers 15 residues. The CDR3: CASRAGGSSGNTIYF. CDR3 sequence (DNA): TGTGCCAGCAGGGCAGGGGGCTCCTCTGGAAACACCATATATTTT.

The J gene is TRBJ2-7, the V gene TRBV5-4; the D gene is possibly TRBD1 (6 bases). The CDR3 runs 16 residues. V dropped 4 bases and J dropped 2 bases, with 19 bases sitting between them. Looked up from germline, CDR1 is SGHNT and CDR2 is YYREEE (reference sequence). CDR3 nucleotide sequence: TGTGCCAGCAGCCTATATTTTTTGACAGGAACCTACGAGCAGTACTTC. Encoded protein: CASSLYFLTGTYEQYF.

The genes are TRBV5-1 and TRBJ2-1; 12 bases map to TRBD2. V dropped 4 bases and J dropped 7; count of bases not matched to a gene: 6. Germline lookup yields CDR1 SGHRS and CDR2 YFSETQ. This CDR3 is 15 amino acids long. The CDR3 region is CASSPSGRAGNEQFF. DNA for the CDR3: TGCGCCAGCAGCCCTAGCGGGAGGGCCGGGAATGAGCAGTTCTTC.

The chain links TRBV14 to TRBJ2-1, with unresolved D. There are 12 residues in the CDR3. CDR1 SGHDN and CDR2 FVKESK come from the germline V gene. V shed 3 bases and J shed 7 bases, with 7 bases lying between them. The CDR3 DNA reads as TGTGCCAGCAGCCAGGGCTGGAATGAGCAGTTCTTC. It translates to CASSQGWNEQFF.

The chain has TRBV10-3 and TRBJ1-1, with D possibly matching TRBD1 (6 bases). Germline lookup yields CDR1 ENHRY and CDR2 SYGVKD. There are 13 residues in the CDR3. V lost 10 bases, J lost 7 bases, and 19 bases lay in between. CDR3 amino acids: CASTSPGGLEAFF. The CDR3 coding sequence is TGTGCCAGCACCTCCCCGGGGGGCCTTGAAGCTTTCTTT.

The chain carries TRBV9 and TRBJ1-2; 11 nucleotides line up with TRBD1. The CDR3 runs to 15 residues. The V segment lost 4 bases and the J segment 4 bases; nucleotides outside the gene matches: 6. CDR1 and CDR2 from the germline V gene are SGDLS and YYNGEE. This chain's CDR3 is CASSRTGGEGYGYTF. In DNA, the CDR3 is TGTGCCAGCAGCCGGACAGGGGGCGAAGGCTATGGCTACACCTTC.

The chain uses TRBV7-6 and TRBJ2-3; TRBD2 matches at 8 bases. The CDR3 is 15 residues long. CDR1 and CDR2 (germline): SGHVS, FNYEAQ. J was trimmed by 5 bases and V by 7 bases; bases with no gene match: 11. The CDR3: CASTLGGAGGDTQYF. The DNA of the CDR3 is TGTGCCAGCACCCTCGGGGGGGCTGGCGGAGATACGCAGTATTTT.

This rearrangement joins TRBV27 to TRBJ2-7; D unclear. CDR1 and CDR2 (germline): MNHEY, SMNVEV (reference sequence). The CDR3 consists of 13 residues. V was shortened by 1 base and J by 0 bases, with 4 bases between the two germline ends. The DNA of the CDR3 is TGTGCCAGCAGTTTATACAGCTCCTACGAGCAGTACTTC. Translated: CASSLYSSYEQYF.

This chain joins TRBV9 and TRBJ2-1; 7 bases are shared with TRBD2. Looked up from germline, CDR1 is SGDLS and CDR2 is YYNGEE. The V and J ends lost 0 bases and 0 bases, in that order; junction bases with no gene match: 3. The CDR3 is made up of 16 amino acids. The CDR3: CASSVGGGTSYNEQFF. The CDR3 nucleotides read TGTGCCAGCAGCGTAGGGGGGGGGACCTCCTACAATGAGCAGTTCTTC.

The gene calls are TRBV5-1 and TRBJ2-3, with TRBD2 matching 7 bases. CDR3 length: 16 amino acids. The V gene end was trimmed by 0 bases and the J gene end by 2 bases; junction bases not matched to a gene: 6. CDR1 and CDR2 (germline): SGHRS, YFSETQ. The CDR3 DNA reads TGCGCCAGCAGCTTGGCCGGGGCGGGAGCCACAGATACGCAGTATTTT. Protein sequence: CASSLAGAGATDTQYF.

This clone was detected only a few times. Germline and junction disagree at one end, which may indicate a read error. This chain links TRBV7-9 with TRBJ1-4; possibly TRBD1 for D (5 bases). The CDR3 runs 15 residues. Germline values: CDR1 SEHNR, CDR2 FQNEAQ (reference sequence). The CDR3 sequence: CSSSYDTGSDEKLFF. In DNA, the CDR3 is TGTTCCAGCAGCTATGACACAGGTTCGGATGAAAAACTGTTTTTT.

J is TRBJ1-4 and V is TRBV18; 10 bases map to TRBD1. J lost 3 bases, V lost 6 bases, and 13 bases had no gene match. The V gene's germline CDR1 is KGHSH and CDR2 LQKENI. CDR3 length: 18 residues. The CDR3, as DNA: TGTGCCAGCTCCCGAAGCGGACAGGGGGTGGTGGCTAATGAAAAACTGTTTTTT. It encodes CASSRSGQGVVANEKLFF.

The V gene is TRBV7-2, the J gene TRBJ1-1; D remains ambiguous. This CDR3 spans 15 amino acids. V lost 3 bases to trimming and J lost 1 base, with 12 bases between them. Germline loops: CDR1 SGHTA, CDR2 FQGNSA. The CDR3 reads CASSFGRVTNTEAFF. CDR3 sequence (DNA): TGTGCCAGCAGCTTCGGGAGGGTCACGAACACTGAAGCTTTCTTT. The complete variable domain, with remaining parts taken from reference TRBV7-2 and TRBJ1-1, reads GAGVSQSPSNKVTEKGKDVELRCDPISGHTALYWYRQSLGQGLEFLIYFQGNSAPDKSGLPSDRFSAERTGGSVSTLTIQRTQQEDSAVYLCASSFGRVTNTEAFFGQGTRLTVV.

The chain has TRBV28 and TRBJ2-1; D is ambiguous. Germline V lookup: CDR1 MDHEN, CDR2 SYDVKM. This CDR3 is 13 amino acids long. The V end was cut by 3 bases, the J end by 4 bases, with 7 bases between. CDR3 nucleotide sequence: TGTGCCAGCAGTTTCAGGCAGTACAATGAGCAGTTCTTC. Translation gives CASSFRQYNEQFF.

This chain joins TRBV5-8 and TRBJ2-2; possibly TRBD2 for D (6 bases). The germline V gene encodes CDR1 SGHTS and CDR2 YDEGEE. Trimming left V 4 bases short and J 2 bases short, with 12 bases between. The CDR3 runs 15 residues. The CDR3 sequence is CASSMDGTNTGELFF. The CDR3 DNA sequence: TGTGCCAGCAGCATGGACGGGACTAACACCGGGGAGCTGTTTTTT.

A few counts support this clone. The gene calls are TRBV7-3 and TRBJ2-7, with 10 bases identical to TRBD1. The ends lost 6 bases at V and 3 bases at J; junction bases unmatched: 5. Germline V gene data show CDR1 as SGHTA and CDR2 as FQGTGA. The CDR3 totals 14 residues. The CDR3 loop reads CASRAGTGDYEQYF. CDR3 nucleotides: TGTGCCAGCAGGGCCGGGACAGGGGACTACGAGCAGTACTTC. The variable domain in full, with the rest retrieved from reference TRBV7-3 and TRBJ2-7, is GAGVSQTPSNKVTEKGKYVELRCDPISGHTALYWYRQSLGQGPEFLIYFQGTGAADDSGLPNDRFFAVRPEGSVSTLKIQRTERGDSAVYLCASRAGTGDYEQYFGPGTRLTVT.

In its sample, this clone was seen a few times. V is TRBV28 and J is TRBJ2-2; D perhaps matches TRBD1 (6 bases). V was cut by 5 bases and J by 5 bases, with 18 bases left in between. This CDR3 is built from 16 residues. The germline V gene encodes CDR1 MDHEN and CDR2 SYDVKM. CDR3 sequence (DNA): TGTGCCAGCAGTCCCGACCAGGGGTTTGGGACCGGGGAGCTGTTTTTT. Amino acids: CASSPDQGFGTGELFF.

The rearrangement joins TRBV5-6 to TRBJ1-5; no clear D gene. This CDR3 has 14 residues. V dropped 1 base and J dropped 4 bases, with 9 bases sitting between them. The germline gives CDR1 SGHDT, CDR2 YYEEEE. Here the CDR3 DNA reads TGTGCCAGCAGCTTGAGCAGGTTTAATCAGCCCCAGCATTTT. It yields the protein CASSLSRFNQPQHF.

This chain uses TRBV5-6 with TRBJ2-7, with D perhaps matching TRBD1 (6 bases). The CDR3 sequence is 15 residues long. The V gene's germline CDR1 is SGHDT and CDR2 YYEEEE. Trimming removed 0 bases at V and 0 bases at J, with 10 bases between. CDR3 sequence (DNA): TGTGCCAGCAGCTTGGTCCAGGGGCGCTCCTACGAGCAGTACTTC. It codes for CASSLVQGRSYEQYF. The full variable domain, with the rest looked up from reference TRBV5-6 and TRBJ2-7, is DAGVTQSPTHLIKTRGQQVTLRCSPKSGHDTVSWYQQALGQGPQFIFQYYEEEERQRGNFPDRFSGHQFPNYSSELNVNALLLGDSALYLCASSLVQGRSYEQYFGPGTRLTVT.

The chain uses TRBV7-8 and TRBJ2-1; 12 bases align to TRBD2. Trimming cost V 1 base and J 10 bases; bases outside gene matches: 5. Germline CDR1 SGHVS, CDR2 FQNEAQ. CDR3 length: 15 residues. Here the CDR3 DNA reads TGTGCCAGCAGCTTAGTTCCTAGCGGGGGGGGCGAGCAGTTCTTC. Protein: CASSLVPSGGGEQFF. The full variable domain, with the rest looked up from reference TRBV7-8 and TRBJ2-1, is GAGVSQSPRYKVAKRGQDVALRCDPISGHVSLFWYQQALGQGPEFLTYFQNEAQLDKSGLPSDRFFAERPEGSVSTLKIQRTQQEDSAVYLCASSLVPSGGGEQFFGPGTRLTVL.

V gene TRBV27 combines with J gene TRBJ2-6, with 11 bases identical to TRBD1. Unmatched junction bases numbered 14, after V lost 6 bases and J lost 1 base. This CDR3 region has 20 residues. Per the germline V gene, CDR1 is MNHEY and CDR2 is SMNVEV (reference sequence). This chain's CDR3 is CASRKLVGTGGVSGANVLTF. CDR3 nucleotides: TGTGCCAGCAGGAAACTTGTGGGGACAGGGGGAGTGTCTGGGGCCAACGTCCTGACTTTC.

The chain combines TRBV6-1 with TRBJ2-5, with TRBD2 matching over 8 bases. The junction had 7 bases not matched to a gene; V was cut back by 1 base and J by 6 bases. Germline values: CDR1 MNHNS, CDR2 SASEGT. The CDR3 sequence is 15 residues long. CDR3 nucleotide sequence: TGTGCCAGCAGTGAAGGCCAGCGGGAGCAGAAGACCCAGTACTTC. As protein: CASSEGQREQKTQYF.

The chain has TRBV27 and TRBJ2-3; 8 nucleotides match TRBD1. Germline V gene data show CDR1 as MNHEY and CDR2 as SMNVEV (reference sequence). Losses at the gene ends were 4 bases for V and 5 bases for J; bases not matched to a gene: 14. This CDR3 is built from 17 residues. The CDR3 DNA sequence: TGTGCCAGCAGTTCTCGGACAGGGATGGTAGGTGTAGATACGCAGTATTTT. It codes for CASSSRTGMVGVDTQYF.

The chain combines TRBV4-3 with TRBJ2-3; maybe TRBD2 (5 bases). The germline CDR1 and CDR2 sequences are LGHNA and YSLEER. This CDR3 comprises 15 residues. V was cut by 0 bases and J by 4 bases, with 11 bases left in between. DNA for the CDR3: TGCGCCAGCAGCCAAGATGAGGGTGAATCAGATACGCAGTATTTT. It yields the protein CASSQDEGESDTQYF.

The chain joins TRBV5-1 to TRBJ2-7, with 12 positions matching TRBD2. The CDR3 sequence is 14 residues long. Germline CDR1 SGHRS, CDR2 YFSETQ. V shed 7 bases and J 7 bases; nucleotides not matched to a gene: 9. The CDR3 is CASGGTSGLGEQYF. DNA of the CDR3: TGCGCCAGCGGCGGGACTAGCGGGCTCGGGGAGCAGTACTTC.